These 13 T cell receptor beta chains share one sample of origin, sequenced in a study of blood T cell repertoires in COVID-19. Sequencing used immunoSEQ multiplex PCR; TCRdb keeps in-frame clones, though not all of them. The data hold 75,000 to 100,000 clones, with around 80% observed a single time. The sequenced sample consisted of peripheral blood. The receptors were sampled from a man aged 45-60 years with active or convalescent COVID-19.

J is TRBJ1-1 and V is TRBV6-5; D not resolved. Trimming removed 0 bases at V and 0 bases at J, with 8 bases between. Germline V gene sequence: CDR1 MNHEY, CDR2 SVGAGI. The CDR3 has 15 residues. CDR3 DNA sequence: TGTGCCAGCAGTTACTCATTTATGTTGAACACTGAAGCTTTCTTT. Translating it yields CASSYSFMLNTEAFF.

This chain joins TRBV20-1 and TRBJ2-3; 7 bases align to TRBD2. Germline CDR1 reads DFQATT; CDR2 reads SNEGSKA (reference sequence). This CDR3 region has 11 residues. V trimming: 5 bases; J trimming: 10 bases; junction bases outside the gene matches: 6. CDR3 loop: CSALAGGAQYF. Here the CDR3 DNA reads TGCAGTGCTTTAGCGGGTGGGGCGCAGTATTTT.

The chain joins TRBV10-3 to TRBJ1-2; 8 bases line up with TRBD1. The CDR3 covers 15 residues. CDR1 is ENHRY and CDR2 is SYGVKD in the germline V gene. J lost 8 bases, V lost 2 bases, and 10 bases had no gene match. Here the CDR3 reads CAISEGQGALSGYTF. DNA of the CDR3: TGTGCCATCAGTGAGGGACAGGGTGCCCTGAGCGGCTACACCTTC.

This clone was counted once. The chain employs TRBV2 and TRBJ1-6, with TRBD1 identical over 9 bases. The CDR3 extends over 15 amino acids. The germline V gene encodes CDR1 SNHLY and CDR2 FYNNEI. Unmatched junction bases numbered 3, after V lost 7 bases and J lost 2 bases. In nucleotides, the CDR3 is TGTGCCAGCATAGGGGACAGGGCCTATAATTCACCCCTCCACTTT. It codes for CASIGDRAYNSPLHF.

The V and J genes are TRBV18 and TRBJ2-5; D not resolved. Germline CDR1 and CDR2: KGHSH and LQKENI. This CDR3 region has 12 residues. V lost 2 bases, J lost 5 bases, and 6 bases lay in between. CDR3 sequence reads: CASSPERETQYF. The CDR3 DNA sequence: TGTGCCAGCTCACCAGAGAGGGAGACCCAGTACTTC.

The chain recombines TRBV25-1 with TRBJ1-2; 7 bases match TRBD1. Per the germline V gene, CDR1 is MGHDK and CDR2 is SYGVNS. The CDR3 has 16 residues. V trimming: 4 bases; J trimming: 4 bases; junction bases outside the gene matches: 12. CDR3 DNA sequence: TGTGCCAGCAGTGCTCCGGGACAGCTCGACCCCTATGGCTACACCTTC. It translates to CASSAPGQLDPYGYTF.

This clone was seen just once. The gene calls are TRBV10-2 and TRBJ2-5; 14 bases line up with TRBD2. Germline V gene lookup returns CDR1 WSHSY and CDR2 SAAADI. The CDR3 runs 17 residues. V shed 2 bases, J shed 1 base, and the junction held 3 bases outside the gene matches. The CDR3 DNA sequence: TGCGCCAGCAGTGAGGGACTAGCGGGGGGAATCCAAGAGACCCAGTACTTC. This codes for CASSEGLAGGIQETQYF.

V and J are TRBV4-1 and TRBJ2-5; 12 positions agree with TRBD2. Losses at the gene ends were 4 bases for V and 4 bases for J; bases not matched to a gene: 13. In germline, CDR1 is MGHRA, CDR2 YSYEKL. The CDR3 consists of 18 residues. CDR3 loop: CASSPGGGGLAGTETQYF. The CDR3 DNA follows: TGCGCCAGCAGCCCAGGGGGTGGTGGACTAGCGGGGACAGAGACCCAGTACTTC.

This chain uses TRBV20-1 with TRBJ2-1; no reliable D call. Germline V gives CDR1 DFQATT, CDR2 SNEGSKA (reference sequence). CDR3 size: 11 residues. With 6 bases removed from V and 6 bases from J, the gap between germline ends came to 9 bases. CDR3 residues: CSAFSFNEQFF. CDR3 in DNA: TGCAGTGCGTTTAGCTTCAATGAGCAGTTCTTC.

This clone came up a few times. V is TRBV18 and J is TRBJ2-1, with D tentatively TRBD2 (6 bases). Germline-derived CDR1 and CDR2 are KGHSH and LQKENI. The V end was cut by 4 bases, the J end by 7 bases, with 14 bases between. This CDR3 region has 14 residues. This CDR3 is CASSRDFGGNEQFF. CDR3 bases: TGTGCCAGCTCACGGGACTTCGGTGGTAATGAGCAGTTCTTC.

This clone was seen a handful of times. This chain uses TRBV4-2 with TRBJ1-4; 8 nucleotides line up with TRBD1. The trim removed 1 base at V and 8 bases at J, leaving 9 bases unmatched. The CDR3 runs 16 residues. Per the germline V gene, CDR1 is LGHNA and CDR2 is YNFKEQ. Here the CDR3 DNA reads TGTGCCAGCAGCCAAGCTTCAGGGGGCAGGGTAGAAAAACTGTTTTTT. It specifies CASSQASGGRVEKLFF.

V usage is TRBV6-5 and J usage is TRBJ2-5, with 7 bases identical to TRBD1. The CDR3 has 14 amino acids. V lost 8 bases to trimming and J lost 5 bases; unmatched junction nucleotides: 11. CDR1 is MNHEY, CDR2 SVGAGI, per germline. The CDR3 DNA reads as TGTGCCAGCTGCAGACAGGGACCCTATGAGACCCAGTACTTC. Protein product: CASCRQGPYETQYF.

This clone has more than one count but fewer than ten. J is TRBJ2-7 and V is TRBV28; 7 bases are a match to TRBD1. V shed 3 bases, J shed 6 bases, and the junction held 11 bases outside the gene matches. There are 15 residues in the CDR3. CDR1 is MDHEN, CDR2 SYDVKM, per germline. As DNA, the CDR3 is TGTGCCAGCAGTTTCCCTACCGGGACAGCCGGCGAGCAGTACTTC. Amino acid sequence: CASSFPTGTAGEQYF.